A selection of T cell receptor beta chains follows, all from one sample in a study of blood T cell repertoires in COVID-19. Some clones are missing from TCRdb's copy, which holds only in-frame ones; the method was immunoSEQ multiplex PCR. Here the sample spans tens of thousands of clones, more than 75% being singletons. The sequenced sample consisted of peripheral blood. These receptors were obtained from a man in his fifties or sixties with acute or convalescent COVID-19. The CDR3 runs from the conserved cysteine through the conserved F or W. The order of the fields is clone size, D gene, V gene, CDR3 length, J gene, CDR3 protein, CDR3 DNA. A D gene is named only where the DNA matches it firmly. Only some rows state a clone size, as once, few, many or a class for expanded clones.

abundance: few; d_gene: .; v_gene: TRBV12-5; len: 15; j_gene: TRBJ1-4; CDR3aa: CASGLGQSPREKLFF; CDR3nt: TGTGCTAGTGGTTTGGGACAGAGCCCTAGGGAAAAACTGTTTTTT
abundance: .; d_gene: TRBD1; v_gene: TRBV6-5; len: 14; j_gene: TRBJ2-1; CDR3aa: CASHRDRDYNEQFF; CDR3nt: TGTGCCAGCCACCGGGACAGAGATTACAATGAGCAGTTCTTC
abundance: once; d_gene: .; v_gene: TRBV7-6; len: 16; j_gene: TRBJ2-2; CDR3aa: CASSLDVNRGKGELFF; CDR3nt: TGTGCCAGCAGCTTAGATGTAAATCGCGGTAAAGGGGAGCTGTTTTTT
abundance: .; d_gene: .; v_gene: TRBV6-1; len: 17; j_gene: TRBJ1-2; CDR3aa: CASSGLGEVAPNYGYTF; CDR3nt: TGTGCCAGCAGTGGACTCGGAGAAGTCGCCCCTAACTATGGCTACACCTTC
abundance: .; d_gene: .; v_gene: TRBV19; len: 16; j_gene: TRBJ2-2; CDR3aa: CASSINGDKGAGELFF; CDR3nt: TGTGCCAGTAGTATAAATGGTGACAAGGGAGCCGGGGAGCTGTTTTTT
abundance: few; d_gene: .; v_gene: TRBV14; len: 18; j_gene: TRBJ2-1; CDR3aa: CASSQDRLAGRSYNEQFF; CDR3nt: TGTGCCAGCAGCCAAGATCGGCTGGCAGGGCGATCCTACAATGAGCAGTTCTTC
abundance: once; d_gene: .; v_gene: TRBV19; len: 15; j_gene: TRBJ1-1; CDR3aa: CASRPHSGLLSEAFF; CDR3nt: TGTGCCAGCCGGCCCCACAGTGGGTTGCTCTCTGAAGCTTTCTTT
abundance: .; d_gene: TRBD1; v_gene: TRBV6-6; len: 16; j_gene: TRBJ2-1; CDR3aa: CASSYLSGTGYNEQFF; CDR3nt: TGTGCCAGCAGTTACCTCTCGGGGACAGGTTACAATGAGCAGTTCTTC
abundance: .; d_gene: TRBD1; v_gene: TRBV5-6; len: 18; j_gene: TRBJ2-2; CDR3aa: CASSLKYGQGAQTGELFF; CDR3nt: TGTGCCAGCAGCTTGAAATATGGGCAGGGGGCGCAGACCGGGGAGCTGTTTTTT
abundance: .; d_gene: .; v_gene: TRBV11-2; len: 16; j_gene: TRBJ2-1; CDR3aa: CASSLEGTVGRNEQFF; CDR3nt: TGTGCCAGCAGCTTAGAAGGGACGGTCGGGAGAAATGAGCAGTTCTTC
abundance: .; d_gene: .; v_gene: TRBV12-3/TRBV12-4; len: 13; j_gene: TRBJ2-5; CDR3aa: CASRLTDQETQYF; CDR3nt: TGTGCCAGCAGATTGACAGACCAAGAGACCCAGTACTTC
abundance: .; d_gene: TRBD2; v_gene: TRBV5-1; len: 15; j_gene: TRBJ2-3; CDR3aa: CASSPLTSGGNTQYF; CDR3nt: TGCGCCAGCAGCCCGCTGACTAGCGGGGGAAATACGCAGTATTTT
abundance: .; d_gene: .; v_gene: TRBV5-1; len: 14; j_gene: TRBJ1-5; CDR3aa: CASRASAGDGPQHF; CDR3nt: TGCGCCAGCAGAGCCTCAGCGGGTGACGGGCCCCAGCATTTT
abundance: once; d_gene: .; v_gene: TRBV3-1/TRBV3-2; len: 14; j_gene: TRBJ1-6; CDR3aa: CASSTGTYNSPLHF; CDR3nt: TGTGCCAGCAGCACAGGTACATATAATTCACCCCTCCACTTT
abundance: .; d_gene: .; v_gene: TRBV7-6; len: 15; j_gene: TRBJ2-7; CDR3aa: CASSLASGPSYEQYF; CDR3nt: TGTGCCAGCAGCTTAGCCTCGGGTCCGTCCTACGAGCAGTACTTC
abundance: .; d_gene: TRBD1; v_gene: TRBV5-6; len: 15; j_gene: TRBJ2-7; CDR3aa: CASSLRTGFSYEQYF; CDR3nt: TGTGCCAGCAGCTTACGGACAGGTTTCTCCTACGAGCAGTACTTC
abundance: .; d_gene: TRBD1; v_gene: TRBV5-4; len: 14; j_gene: TRBJ1-2; CDR3aa: CASSRRTGGEGYTF; CDR3nt: TGTGCCAGCAGCCGGAGGACAGGGGGTGAGGGCTACACCTTC
abundance: .; d_gene: .; v_gene: TRBV7-6; len: 16; j_gene: TRBJ2-3; CDR3aa: CASSAAGYLNTDTQYF; CDR3nt: TGTGCCAGCAGCGCGGCGGGATACTTAAACACAGATACGCAGTATTTT